The 8 T cell receptor beta chains in this list originate from one sample, sequenced in a study of cytomegalovirus exposure and HLA in healthy donors listed by TCRdb under 2017. Library preparation employed the immunoSEQ multiplex PCR assay. A mixture of 60 forward primers for TCR Vbeta segments and 13 reverse primers for TCR Jbeta segments was used in the multiplex PCR. What TCRdb holds here is the immuneACCESS table cut down to in-frame rearrangements. Part of the clones is not present; checked against another copy, under half of the missing clones reflect an unresolved V gene, and the others are unexplained. This sample lists around 100,000 clones; around 80% were detected once. The biggest ten clones account for 2.5% to 3.5% of the sample. Input material: PBMCs. These receptors were taken from a woman aged 40 to 55 in good health and CMV-seronegative.

As concerns this clone: The same CDR3 arises from other DNA sequences in this sample as well. The chain employs TRBV28 and TRBJ2-3, with a possible D match to TRBD2 (6 bases). Trimming left V 3 bases short and J 3 bases short, with 10 bases between. Germline values: CDR1 MDHEN, CDR2 SYDVKM. The CDR3 runs to 14 residues. The DNA of the CDR3 is TGTGCCAGCAGTTTCCTCGCGGGGACAGATACGCAGTATTTT. It codes for CASSFLAGTDTQYF.

V and J are TRBV30 and TRBJ2-1; TRBD2 agrees at 10 bases. The trim removed 2 bases at V and 10 bases at J, leaving 8 bases unmatched. The CDR3 spans 14 residues. Germline V gene sequence: CDR1 GTSNPN, CDR2 SVGIG (reference sequence). In nucleotides, the CDR3 is TGTGCCTGGAGTACTAGCGGGACGGAGGGGGAGCAGTTCTTC. Translated: CAWSTSGTEGEQFF.

V gene TRBV27 combines with J gene TRBJ2-5, with D possibly TRBD1 on 5 matching bases. The last part of the DNA fits TRBJ2-7 better; the J call may be wrong. The CDR3 spans 14 residues. The germline gives CDR1 MNHEY, CDR2 SMNVEV (reference sequence). The CDR3 DNA sequence: TGTGCCAGCAGCCCCGGAGACAGCTACTACGAGCAGTACTTC. Translating it yields CASSPGDSYYEQYF.

The gene calls are TRBV7-9 and TRBJ2-2, with 9 bases aligning to TRBD2. Unmatched junction bases numbered 7, after V lost 7 bases and J lost 7 bases. Germline lookup yields CDR1 SEHNR and CDR2 FQNEAQ (reference sequence). This CDR3 comprises 14 residues. CDR3: CASTEREVVGELFF. The CDR3 DNA reads TGTGCCAGCACGGAGCGGGAGGTGGTCGGGGAGCTGTTTTTT.

This chain joins TRBV27 and TRBJ2-5, with 10 bases lining up with TRBD1. Per the germline V gene, CDR1 is MNHEY and CDR2 is SMNVEV (reference sequence). The CDR3 runs to 14 residues. V trimming: 4 bases; J trimming: 4 bases; junction bases outside the gene matches: 3. The CDR3 DNA follows: TGTGCCAGCAGTTCTGACAGGGGGCGAGAGACCCAGTACTTC. This gives the protein CASSSDRGRETQYF.

This clone has only one observation. In nucleotides, the CDR3 is TGTGCCAGCAGTGAACCAGGGGAGAACTATGGCTACACCTTC. It yields the protein CASSEPGENYGYTF. This chain links TRBV25-1 with TRBJ1-2, with D possibly matching TRBD1 (6 bases). Germline CDR1 MGHDK, CDR2 SYGVNS. V lost 2 bases and J 2 bases, leaving 9 bases between the germline ends. The CDR3 is made up of 14 amino acids.

The chain carries TRBV19 and TRBJ2-5; D perhaps matches TRBD1 (6 bases). The end of the DNA fits TRBJ2-7 better, so the J call may be wrong. CDR3 length: 15 amino acids. Germline CDR1 LNHDA, CDR2 SQIVND (reference sequence). Here the CDR3 reads CASSRRIGQHYEQYF. The DNA of the CDR3 is TGTGCCAGTAGTAGAAGGATCGGACAGCACTACGAGCAGTACTTC.

In this sample, this clone turned up a few times. Here the CDR3 DNA reads TGTGCCAGCAGCGTAGGACCGGGGGGGGCTGGAGATACGCAGTATTTT. It yields the protein CASSVGPGGAGDTQYF. The rearrangement links TRBV9 to TRBJ2-3; TRBD2 matches at 8 bases. J lost 5 bases, V lost 0 bases, and 8 bases had no gene match. This CDR3 spans 16 amino acids. Germline CDR1 SGDLS, CDR2 YYNGEE.